This T cell receptor beta chain is drawn from a study of T cell responses to AZD1222 COVID-19 vaccine. TCRdb's table, derived via immunoSEQ multiplex PCR, lists solely in-frame clones and lacks some. The profile shows some 120,000 clones, about 88% of them singletons. J lost 10 bases, V lost 7 bases, and 9 bases had no gene match. The CDR3 covers 11 residues. Germline-derived CDR1 and CDR2 are GTSNPN and SVGIG (reference sequence). J is TRBJ1-1 and V is TRBV30; 7 bases align to TRBD1. This TCR was recovered from an adult who received the AZD1222 COVID-19 vaccine. The sample was peripheral blood, taken 28 days after the second AZD1222 dose. CDR3 nucleotide sequence: TGTGCCTCCCGGGTCAAGGGGGCAGCTTTCTTT. It encodes CASRVKGAAFF.